A single sample gave rise to the 13 T cell receptor beta chains below, sequenced in a study of blood T cell repertoires in COVID-19. Using immunoSEQ multiplex PCR, the repertoire was profiled, and TCRdb retains in-frame clones only, with some absent. The sample yields under 300,000 clones, about 85% seen once. The sequenced sample was peripheral blood. The receptors were sampled from a man aged 18 to 30 with active or convalescent COVID-19.

The V call is TRBV4-1, the J call TRBJ2-7; D might be TRBD2 (6 bases). CDR3 size: 14 residues. Germline assignment: CDR1 MGHRA and CDR2 YSYEKL. V lost 2 bases and J lost 5, with 13 bases in between. For the CDR3, the DNA is TGCGCCAGCAGCCAACCCGGGACTTACCACGAGCAGTACTTC. Encoded protein: CASSQPGTYHEQYF.

The chain employs TRBV10-2 and TRBJ1-1; no firm D call. The CDR3 sequence is 12 residues long. The V gene lost 1 base and the J gene lost 4 bases, with 4 bases spanning the gap. Germline CDR1 reads WSHSY; CDR2 reads SAAADI. In nucleotides, the CDR3 is TGCGCCAGCAGTGAGTACGGCACTGAAGCTTTCTTT. Its protein product is CASSEYGTEAFF.

The chain joins TRBV10-1 to TRBJ2-7; D possibly corresponds to TRBD1 (5 bases). The CDR3 is made up of 15 amino acids. V dropped 6 bases and J dropped 5 bases, with 20 bases sitting between them. Germline V gene sequence: CDR1 WNHNN, CDR2 SYGVQD (reference sequence). DNA for the CDR3: TGCGCCAGCAGGATTGGACAACTTATACCCCACGAGCAGTACTTC. It yields the protein CASRIGQLIPHEQYF.

CDR3 residues: CATSSGAFTDTQYF. Written as DNA, the CDR3 is TGTGCCACCAGCTCAGGGGCCTTCACAGATACGCAGTATTTT. V and J are TRBV15 and TRBJ2-3; the D gene is possibly TRBD1 (6 bases). This CDR3 has 14 amino acids. V was pared by 5 bases and J by 2 bases, with 11 bases between. Looked up from germline, CDR1 is LNHNV and CDR2 is YYDKDF (reference sequence).

The table lists this clone with a few counts. The V and J genes are TRBV14 and TRBJ2-3; TRBD1 agrees at 8 bases. Losses at the gene ends were 1 base for V and 2 bases for J; bases not matched to a gene: 2. Germline V gene lookup returns CDR1 SGHDN and CDR2 FVKESK. The CDR3 runs to 15 residues. DNA of the CDR3: TGTGCCAGCAGCCAAGGACAGGGGCACACAGATACGCAGTATTTT. Protein product: CASSQGQGHTDTQYF.

Remarks on this clone: Other DNA sequences in this specimen translate into the identical CDR3. The V call is TRBV24-1, the J call TRBJ1-1; no reliable D call. V was clipped by 4 bases and J by 3 bases, with 5 bases between them. Germline V gives CDR1 KGHDR, CDR2 SFDVKD. This CDR3 region has 12 residues. The CDR3 DNA reads as TGTGCCACCAGTGACCCCGACACTGAAGCTTTCTTT. Translated: CATSDPDTEAFF.

The CDR3 region is CASSEKSGGLQFF. The CDR3 DNA is TGTGCCAGCAGCGAGAAGTCAGGGGGCCTGCAGTTCTTC. The V gene is TRBV3-1 (or the pseudogene TRBV3-2), the J gene TRBJ2-1, with 8 bases matching TRBD1. Looked up from germline, CDR1 is LGHDT and CDR2 is YNNKEL (reference sequence). V shed 5 bases and J 12 bases; nucleotides not matched to a gene: 9. The CDR3 spans 13 residues.

The chain recombines TRBV25-1 with TRBJ1-1; D call uncertain. The germline CDR1 and CDR2 sequences are MGHDK and SYGVNS. The V end was cut by 5 bases, the J end by 4 bases, with 11 bases between. The CDR3 is made up of 13 amino acids. CDR3 sequence: CASSQTAGTEAFF. The CDR3, as DNA: TGTGCCAGCAGTCAAACCGCGGGCACTGAAGCTTTCTTT.

CDR3 nucleotide sequence: TGCAGCGTTGCGGCGGGGGGACAAGAGACCCAGTACTTC. This encodes CSVAAGGQETQYF. V is TRBV29-1 and J is TRBJ2-5; 8 bases are a match to TRBD2. Germline values: CDR1 SQVTM, CDR2 ANQGSEA. With V trimmed by 4 bases and J by 2 bases, 3 bases remained unmatched. The CDR3 has 13 amino acids.

Here the CDR3 reads CASKFGGSGYGYTF. The CDR3, as DNA: TGTGCCAGTAAGTTCGGGGGGTCCGGCTATGGCTACACCTTC. V usage is TRBV19 and J usage is TRBJ1-2, with D possibly matching TRBD1 (5 bases). Trimming took 7 bases from V and 4 from J, leaving 16 bases between them. The CDR3 sequence is 14 residues long. Germline V lookup: CDR1 LNHDA, CDR2 SQIVND (reference sequence).

The DNA for the CDR3 is TGTGCCAGCAGTTACACAGAGATGGCCGGGGAGCTGTTTTTT. Translated, it gives CASSYTEMAGELFF. The gene calls are TRBV6-5 and TRBJ2-2; no definite D call. The germline V gene encodes CDR1 MNHEY and CDR2 SVGAGI. The CDR3 spans 14 residues. V dropped 2 bases and J dropped 6 bases, with 10 bases sitting between them.

The chain joins TRBV9 to TRBJ1-2; no clear D gene. CDR3 length: 13 residues. Trimming stripped 0 bases from V and 6 bases from J, with 9 bases between. Germline values: CDR1 SGDLS, CDR2 YYNGEE. Here the CDR3 reads CASSVGTENGYTF. The CDR3 DNA is TGTGCCAGCAGCGTAGGAACCGAGAATGGCTACACCTTC. Full variable domain (rest looked up from reference TRBV9 and TRBJ1-2): DSGVTQTPKHLITATGQRVTLRCSPRSGDLSVYWYQQSLDQGLQFLIQYYNGEERAKGNILERFSAQQFPDLHSELNLSSLELGDSALYFCASSVGTENGYTFGSGTRLTVV.

The chain uses TRBV13 and TRBJ1-1, with D tentatively TRBD1 (5 bases). Germline V lookup: CDR1 PRHDT, CDR2 FYEKMQ (reference sequence). CDR3 length: 13 residues. The V end lost 5 bases, the J end lost 8 bases, and 15 bases lay between the germline ends. The CDR3 here is CASSEDISSEAFF. The CDR3 DNA sequence: TGTGCCAGCAGCGAGGACATCTCCTCAGAAGCTTTCTTT.